This T cell receptor beta chain was sequenced in a study of OX40 agonist ivuxolimab in advanced cancers. Across the whole study: The group had a mean age of about 60 years, ranged from 23 to 79, and was roughly 83% male.

Remarks on this clone: Its matching antigen is unknown.

General observations from the study: Which antigen the expanded peripheral T cells recognized is unknown. CD8+ T cells averaged more expanded clones than CD4+.

The assay was immunoSEQ multiplex PCR, and TCRdb's table has in-frame clones only and misses some. Of under 20,000 clones in the sample, roughly 85% were seen once. The CDR3 is 13 residues long. Trimming took off 6 bases at V and 11 bases at J, with 17 bases between the two ends. Germline CDR1 is MNHEY and CDR2 is SVGAGI. This sample comprised CD4+ or CD8+ T cells sorted from blood, obtained in a trial of the OX40 agonist ivuxolimab. This sequence was found in an adult with an advanced solid tumor such as melanoma, head and neck, liver or kidney cancer. The chain joins TRBV6-5 to TRBJ2-1; D call uncertain. Here the CDR3 reads CASRPLLQSQQFF. CDR3 coding DNA: TGTGCCAGCAGGCCCCTGCTACAATCGCAGCAGTTCTTC.